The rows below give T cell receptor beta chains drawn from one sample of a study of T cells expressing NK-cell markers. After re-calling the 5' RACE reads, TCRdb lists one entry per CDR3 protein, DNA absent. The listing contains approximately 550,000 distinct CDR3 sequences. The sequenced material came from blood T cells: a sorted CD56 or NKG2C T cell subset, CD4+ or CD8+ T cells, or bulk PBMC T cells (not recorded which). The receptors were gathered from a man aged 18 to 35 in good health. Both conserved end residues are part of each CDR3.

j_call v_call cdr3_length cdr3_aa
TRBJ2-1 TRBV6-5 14 CASSYEGLAHEQFF
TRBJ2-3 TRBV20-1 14 CSAREALATDTQYF
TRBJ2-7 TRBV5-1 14 CASSQTSGRAEQYF
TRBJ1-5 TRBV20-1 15 CSARRGGGSNQPQHF
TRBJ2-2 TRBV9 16 CASSVGAGVFTGELFF
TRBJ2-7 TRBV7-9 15 CASSSPTYRGDEQYF
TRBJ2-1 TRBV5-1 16 CASSLLGESSYNEQFF
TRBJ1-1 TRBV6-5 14 CASSRAGSNTEAFF
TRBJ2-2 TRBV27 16 CASTLLGTGDTGELFF
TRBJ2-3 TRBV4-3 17 CASSPRRAGGPADTQYF
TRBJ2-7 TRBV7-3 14 CASSWGLAGSEQYF
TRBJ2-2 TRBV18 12 CASPSSTGELFF
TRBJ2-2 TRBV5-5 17 CASSFPGGNLDTGELFF
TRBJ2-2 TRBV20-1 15 CSALGLAGRTGELFF
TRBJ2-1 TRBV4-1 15 CASSPSIGSYNEQFF
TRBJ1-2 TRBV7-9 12 CASGRWVYGYTF
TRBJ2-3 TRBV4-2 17 CASSQDGKGQGRDTQYF
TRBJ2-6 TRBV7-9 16 CASSQGLSAGANVLTF
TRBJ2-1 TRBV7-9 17 CASSLEGRRASYNEQFF
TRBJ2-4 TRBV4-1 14 CASSQEGQKNIQYF
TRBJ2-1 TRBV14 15 CASSFGLAEYNEQFF
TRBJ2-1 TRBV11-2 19 CASSGEGTASGRTYNEQFF
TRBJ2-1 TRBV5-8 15 CASSLRKNIYNEQFF
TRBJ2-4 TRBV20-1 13 CSASPNRQPIQYF
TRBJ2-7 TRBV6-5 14 CASSYSTGRGEQYF
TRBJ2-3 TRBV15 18 CATSRERGIGFDTDTQYF
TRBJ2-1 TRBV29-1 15 CSVVGQGLAHNEQFF
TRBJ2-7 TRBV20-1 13 CSAQKQGPYEQYF
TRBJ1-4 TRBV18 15 CASSKDRSQNEKLFF
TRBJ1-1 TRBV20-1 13 CSASAEVNTEAFF
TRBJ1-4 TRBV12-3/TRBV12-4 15 CASSTTRAPAEKLFF
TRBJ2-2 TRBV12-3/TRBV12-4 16 CASSLMLAGNTGELFF
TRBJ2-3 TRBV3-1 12 CASSQEFDTQYF
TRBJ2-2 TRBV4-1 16 CASSQVAVTRAGELFF
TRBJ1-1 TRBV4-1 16 CASSQEDWREDTEAFF
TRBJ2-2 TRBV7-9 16 CASSQLASGSTGELFF
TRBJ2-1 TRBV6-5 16 CASSYERGRSYNEQFF
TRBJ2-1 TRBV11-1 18 CASSLGGGRSRQQVEQFF
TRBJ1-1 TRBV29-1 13 CSVEAGGRTEAFF
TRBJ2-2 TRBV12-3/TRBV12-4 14 CASSQHRNTGELFF
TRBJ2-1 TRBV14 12 CASSQDWYEQFF
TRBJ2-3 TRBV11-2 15 CASSLLGTSGNTQYF
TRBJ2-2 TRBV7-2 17 CASSPIRGGLNTGELFF
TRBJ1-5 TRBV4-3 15 CASSRTTGNGQPQHF
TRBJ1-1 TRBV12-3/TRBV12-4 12 CASSLGDTEAFF
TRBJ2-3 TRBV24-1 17 CATSDPLGLEGADTQYF
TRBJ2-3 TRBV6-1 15 CASSAGTSGSYTQYF
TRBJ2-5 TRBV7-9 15 CASSLGTSAGETQYF